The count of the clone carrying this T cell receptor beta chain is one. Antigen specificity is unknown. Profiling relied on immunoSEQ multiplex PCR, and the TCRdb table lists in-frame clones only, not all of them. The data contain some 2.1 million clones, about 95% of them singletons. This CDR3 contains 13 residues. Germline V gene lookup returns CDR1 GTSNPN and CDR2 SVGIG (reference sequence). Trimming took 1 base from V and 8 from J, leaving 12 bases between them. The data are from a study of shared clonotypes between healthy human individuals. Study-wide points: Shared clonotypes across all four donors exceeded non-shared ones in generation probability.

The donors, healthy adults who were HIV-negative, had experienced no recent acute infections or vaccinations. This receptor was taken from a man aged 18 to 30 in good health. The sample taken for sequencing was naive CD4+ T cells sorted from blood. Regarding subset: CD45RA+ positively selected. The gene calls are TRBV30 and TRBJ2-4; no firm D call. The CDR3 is CAWSGNPGDIQYF. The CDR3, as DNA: TGTGCCTGGAGTGGAAACCCAGGCGACATTCAGTACTTC.